This TCR beta chain was retrieved from a study of blood T cell repertoires in COVID-19 (dated by TCRdb to about 2020). Some background on the complete study: The collaborator samples originated in the United States, Italy and Spain and spanned the acute and convalescent phases of COVID-19. The material from the prospective study consisted of cDNA or gDNA derived from T cells, B-cell-depleted T cells, or PBMCs. Subjects who had been exposed to COVID-19, were actively infected with it, or had recovered from it provided the deeply sampled blood TCRbeta repertoires that made up the dataset. A freely available public database, intended as a resource for researchers studying the immune response to SARS-CoV-2, is where the repertoires were released. The samples were drawn from two sources: the first 160 participants of the ongoing ImmuneRACE study, and over 1,000 subjects contributed by 6 global collaborators. The sample metadata nearly always contained a de-identified subject ID, COVID-19 status, age in years and sex. Where available, HLA class I and class II types were obtained from metadata supplied by the sample provider rather than from assay-based typing.

General findings and caveats noted by the study authors: The amount of clinical and demographic metadata varied by source and participant and was provided uncurated.

TCRbeta CDR3 regions were amplified from genomic DNA using the immunoSEQ Assay, a bias-controlled multiplex PCR. From the authors' description of their analysis: Nucleated cell counts per sample were estimated from amplification of reference gene primers within the assay. To quantify the absolute abundance of each unique TCRbeta CDR3 rearrangement, sequence reads were collapsed and filtered. Productive Simpson clonality was computed per sample as the square root of Simpson's diversity index over productive rearrangements. This immuneACCESS table, as held by TCRdb, lists in-frame sequences with V and J called but not all clones. Of the missing ones, under half trace to an unresolved V gene in checked studies; the others have no known cause. V, J and clone size derive from that table, while D and trimming were established from the DNA sequence. This sample comprises hundreds of thousands of clones, 85% of them detected only once. Roughly 3.9% of the sample is taken by the ten largest.

From a lookup of the germline V gene, CDR1 and CDR2 are SGHRS and YFSETQ. V has 3 bases trimmed and J has 4 bases trimmed; junction bases matching no gene number 8. The CDR3 contains 15 residues, cysteine and phenylalanine counted. Here the CDR3 DNA is all that survives: 45 bases in frame from base 1. Collaborating institutions collected whole blood in K2EDTA tubes following their own protocols. Collaborator samples were shipped for TCRbeta analysis as frozen whole blood, isolated PBMCs, or DNA extracted from either sample type. Notes on this clone: The antigen it binds to is not known. Base-call qualities are not available, and no considerably larger clone is one nucleotide away.

Material for sequencing was peripheral blood. This TCR was recovered from a woman between 18 and 29 years old with acute or convalescent COVID-19. Recombination linked TRBV5-1 to TRBJ1-2, with 8 junctional bases fitting TRBD1. In nucleotides, the sequence is TGCGCCAGCAGCTCTCTGGACAGGGCGGGCTATGGCTACACCTTC. The resulting protein is CASSSLDRAGYGYTF.